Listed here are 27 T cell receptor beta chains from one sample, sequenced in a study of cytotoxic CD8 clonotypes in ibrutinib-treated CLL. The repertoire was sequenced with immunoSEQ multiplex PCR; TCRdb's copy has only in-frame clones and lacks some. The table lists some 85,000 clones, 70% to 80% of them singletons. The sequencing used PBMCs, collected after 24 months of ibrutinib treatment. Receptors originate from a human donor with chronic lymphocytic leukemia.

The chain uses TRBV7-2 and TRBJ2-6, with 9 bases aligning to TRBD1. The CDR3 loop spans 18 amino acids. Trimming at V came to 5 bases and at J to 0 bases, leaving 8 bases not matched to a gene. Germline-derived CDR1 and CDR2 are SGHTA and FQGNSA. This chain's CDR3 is CASSPQGTGISGANVLTF. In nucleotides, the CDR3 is TGTGCCAGCAGCCCTCAGGGGACAGGGATCTCTGGGGCCAACGTCCTGACTTTC.

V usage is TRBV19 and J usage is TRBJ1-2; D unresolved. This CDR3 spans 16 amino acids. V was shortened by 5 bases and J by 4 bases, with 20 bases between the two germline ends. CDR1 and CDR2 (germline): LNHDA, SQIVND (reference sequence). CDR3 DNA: TGTGCCAGTAGTCGGGGAGAAGAATCACTATTCTATGGCTACACCTTC. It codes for CASSRGEESLFYGYTF.

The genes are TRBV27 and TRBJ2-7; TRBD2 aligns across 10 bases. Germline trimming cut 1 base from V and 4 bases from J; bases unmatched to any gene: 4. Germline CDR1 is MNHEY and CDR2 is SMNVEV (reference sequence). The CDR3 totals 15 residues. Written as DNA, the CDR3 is TGTGCCAGCAGTTTATACAGCGGGAGGGTTTACGAGCAGTACTTC. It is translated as CASSLYSGRVYEQYF.

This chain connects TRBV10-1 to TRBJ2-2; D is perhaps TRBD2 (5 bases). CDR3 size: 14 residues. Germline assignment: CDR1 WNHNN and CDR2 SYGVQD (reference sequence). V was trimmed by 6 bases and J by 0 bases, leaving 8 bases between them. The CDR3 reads CASRDSPNTGELFF. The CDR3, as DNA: TGCGCCAGCAGGGACTCGCCGAACACCGGGGAGCTGTTTTTT.

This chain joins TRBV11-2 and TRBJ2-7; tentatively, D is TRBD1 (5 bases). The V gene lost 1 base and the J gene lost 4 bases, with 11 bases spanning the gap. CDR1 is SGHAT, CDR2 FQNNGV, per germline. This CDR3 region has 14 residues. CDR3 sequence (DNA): TGTGCCAGCAGCTTAGGGCCAGGGCCTTACGAGCAGTACTTC. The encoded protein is CASSLGPGPYEQYF.

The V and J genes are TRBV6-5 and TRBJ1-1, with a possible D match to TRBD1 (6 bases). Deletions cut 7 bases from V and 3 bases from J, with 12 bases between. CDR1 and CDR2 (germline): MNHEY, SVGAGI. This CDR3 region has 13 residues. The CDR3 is CASTPGGYTEAFF. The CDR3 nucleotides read TGTGCCAGCACCCCTGGGGGCTACACTGAAGCTTTCTTT.

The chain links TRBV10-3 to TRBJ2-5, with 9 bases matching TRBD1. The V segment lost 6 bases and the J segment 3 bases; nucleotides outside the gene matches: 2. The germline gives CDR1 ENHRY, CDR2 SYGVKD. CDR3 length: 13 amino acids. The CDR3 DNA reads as TGTGCCATCAGAAGGACAGGGGAAGAGACCCAGTACTTC. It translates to CAIRRTGEETQYF.

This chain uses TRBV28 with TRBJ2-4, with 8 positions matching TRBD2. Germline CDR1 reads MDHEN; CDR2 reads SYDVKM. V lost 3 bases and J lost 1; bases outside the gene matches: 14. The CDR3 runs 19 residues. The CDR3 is CASSFSQRERSGAKNIQYF. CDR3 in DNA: TGTGCCAGCAGTTTTTCACAGCGGGAGCGTTCGGGGGCCAAAAACATTCAGTACTTC. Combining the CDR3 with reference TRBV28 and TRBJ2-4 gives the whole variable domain DVKVTQSSRYLVKRTGEKVFLECVQDMDHENMFWYRQDPGLGLRLIYFSYDVKMKEKGDIPEGYSVSREKKERFSLILESASTNQTSMYLCASSFSQRERSGAKNIQYFGAGTRLSVL.

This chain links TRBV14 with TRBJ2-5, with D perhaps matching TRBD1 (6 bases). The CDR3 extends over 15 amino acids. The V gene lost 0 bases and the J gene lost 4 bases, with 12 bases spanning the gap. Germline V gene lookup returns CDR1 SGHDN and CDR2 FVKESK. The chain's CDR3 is CASSQEHRVGETQYF. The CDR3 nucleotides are TGTGCCAGCAGCCAAGAACACAGGGTGGGAGAGACCCAGTACTTC.

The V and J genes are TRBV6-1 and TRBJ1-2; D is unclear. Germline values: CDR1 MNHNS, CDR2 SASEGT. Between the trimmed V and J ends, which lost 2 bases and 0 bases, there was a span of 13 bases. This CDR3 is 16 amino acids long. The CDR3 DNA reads TGTGCCAGCAGTGAACGTCCAGGAGTCGCTAACTATGGCTACACCTTC. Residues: CASSERPGVANYGYTF.

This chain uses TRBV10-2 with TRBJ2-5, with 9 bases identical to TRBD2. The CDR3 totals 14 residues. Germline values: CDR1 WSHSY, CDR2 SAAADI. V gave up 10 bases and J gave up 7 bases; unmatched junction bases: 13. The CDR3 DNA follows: TGCGCCACGCCCCAAAAGCGGGGGGTGCTGACCCAGTACTTC. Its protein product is CATPQKRGVLTQYF.

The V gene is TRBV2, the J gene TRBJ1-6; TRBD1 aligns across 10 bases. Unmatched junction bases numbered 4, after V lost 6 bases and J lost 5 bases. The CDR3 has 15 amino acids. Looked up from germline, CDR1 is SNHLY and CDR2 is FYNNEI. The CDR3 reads CASRADRGDNSPLHF. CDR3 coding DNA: TGTGCCAGCAGGGCGGACAGGGGGGATAATTCACCCCTCCACTTT.

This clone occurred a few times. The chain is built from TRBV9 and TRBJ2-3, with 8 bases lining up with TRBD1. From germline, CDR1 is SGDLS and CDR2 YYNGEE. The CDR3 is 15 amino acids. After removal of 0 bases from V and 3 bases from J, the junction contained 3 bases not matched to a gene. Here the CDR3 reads CASSVAGGGTDTQYF. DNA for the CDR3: TGTGCCAGCAGCGTAGCAGGGGGCGGGACAGATACGCAGTATTTT.

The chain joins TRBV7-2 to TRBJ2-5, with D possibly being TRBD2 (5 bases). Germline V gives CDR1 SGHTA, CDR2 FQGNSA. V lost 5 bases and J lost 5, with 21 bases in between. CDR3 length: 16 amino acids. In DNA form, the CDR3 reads TGTGCCAGCAGCGGCCTGGGTGCGGGTGTAGGGGAGACCCAGTACTTC. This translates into CASSGLGAGVGETQYF.

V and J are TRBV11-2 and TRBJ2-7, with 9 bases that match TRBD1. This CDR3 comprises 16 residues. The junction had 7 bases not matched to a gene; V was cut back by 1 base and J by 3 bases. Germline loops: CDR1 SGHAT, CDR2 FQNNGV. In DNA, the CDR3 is TGTGCCAGCAGCTTAGGGGGACAGGGATCCCGCTACGAGCAGTACTTC. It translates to CASSLGGQGSRYEQYF.

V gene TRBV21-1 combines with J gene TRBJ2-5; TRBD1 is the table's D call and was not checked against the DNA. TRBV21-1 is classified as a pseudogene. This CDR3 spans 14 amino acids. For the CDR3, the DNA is TGTGCCAGCAGAGGGGACAGGGGAGGTGAGACCCAGTACTTC. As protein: CASRGDRGGETQYF.

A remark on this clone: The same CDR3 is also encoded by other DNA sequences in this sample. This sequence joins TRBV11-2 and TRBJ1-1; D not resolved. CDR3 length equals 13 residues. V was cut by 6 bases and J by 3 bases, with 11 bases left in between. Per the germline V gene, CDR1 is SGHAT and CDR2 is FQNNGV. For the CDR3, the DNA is TGTGCCAGCAGTTATAGGCAGGACACTGAAGCTTTCTTT. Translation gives CASSYRQDTEAFF.

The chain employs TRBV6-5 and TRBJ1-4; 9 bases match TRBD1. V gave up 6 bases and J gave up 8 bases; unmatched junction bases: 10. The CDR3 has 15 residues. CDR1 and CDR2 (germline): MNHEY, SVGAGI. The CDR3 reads CASRRGTGTWEKLFF. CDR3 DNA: TGTGCCAGCAGGAGGGGGACAGGGACTTGGGAAAAACTGTTTTTT.

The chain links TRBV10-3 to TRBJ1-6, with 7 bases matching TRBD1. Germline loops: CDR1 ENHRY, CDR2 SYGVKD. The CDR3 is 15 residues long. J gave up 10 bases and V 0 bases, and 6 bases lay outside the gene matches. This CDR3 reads CAISESPGGRSPLHF. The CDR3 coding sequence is TGTGCCATCAGTGAGTCGCCAGGGGGTCGCTCACCCCTCCACTTT.

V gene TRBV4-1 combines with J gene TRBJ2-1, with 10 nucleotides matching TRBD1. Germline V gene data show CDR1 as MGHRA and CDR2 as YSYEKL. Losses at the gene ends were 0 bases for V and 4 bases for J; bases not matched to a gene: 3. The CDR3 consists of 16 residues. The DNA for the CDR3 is TGCGCCAGCAGCCAAGAGGACAGGGGGAGATACAATGAGCAGTTCTTC. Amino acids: CASSQEDRGRYNEQFF.

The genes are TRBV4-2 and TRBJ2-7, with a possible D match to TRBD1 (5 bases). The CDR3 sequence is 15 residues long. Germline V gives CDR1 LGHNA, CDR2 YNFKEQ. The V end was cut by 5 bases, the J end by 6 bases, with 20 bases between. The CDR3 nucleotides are TGTGCCAGCAGCTTGTCCAGGGTTGGAAATAGCGAGCAGTACTTC. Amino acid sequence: CASSLSRVGNSEQYF.

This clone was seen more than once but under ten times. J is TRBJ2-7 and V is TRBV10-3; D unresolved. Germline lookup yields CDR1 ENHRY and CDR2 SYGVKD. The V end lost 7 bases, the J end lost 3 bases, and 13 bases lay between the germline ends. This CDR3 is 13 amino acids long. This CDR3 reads CAIILRNVYEQYF. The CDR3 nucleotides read TGTGCCATCATTCTCAGAAACGTCTACGAGCAGTACTTC.

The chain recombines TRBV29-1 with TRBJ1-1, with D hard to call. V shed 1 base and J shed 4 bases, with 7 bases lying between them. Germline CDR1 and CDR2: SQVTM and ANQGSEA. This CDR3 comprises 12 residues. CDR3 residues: CSVEVVGTEAFF. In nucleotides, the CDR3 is TGCAGCGTTGAAGTCGTGGGCACTGAAGCTTTCTTT.

In nucleotides, the CDR3 is TGTGCCAGCAGGACAAACAGGGCTCCCTACGAGCAGTACTTC. The encoded protein is CASRTNRAPYEQYF. This chain uses TRBV28 with TRBJ2-7, with D possibly being TRBD1 (6 bases). The CDR3 runs 14 residues. The germline CDR1 and CDR2 sequences are MDHEN and SYDVKM. The V end lost 6 bases, the J end lost 2 bases, and 14 bases lay between the germline ends.

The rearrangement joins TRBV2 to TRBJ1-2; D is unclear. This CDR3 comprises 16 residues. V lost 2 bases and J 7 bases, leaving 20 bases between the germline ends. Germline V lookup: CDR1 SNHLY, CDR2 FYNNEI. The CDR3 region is CASSEQIVRRRRGYTF. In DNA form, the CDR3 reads TGTGCCAGCAGTGAACAGATAGTGCGGAGGAGACGTGGCTACACCTTC.

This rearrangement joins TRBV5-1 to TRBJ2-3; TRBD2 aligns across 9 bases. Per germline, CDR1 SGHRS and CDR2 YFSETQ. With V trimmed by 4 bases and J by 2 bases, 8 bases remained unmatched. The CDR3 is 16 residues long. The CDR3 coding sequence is TGCGCCAGCAGCCCCCATTTAGCGGGAGACACAGATACGCAGTATTTT. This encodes CASSPHLAGDTDTQYF.

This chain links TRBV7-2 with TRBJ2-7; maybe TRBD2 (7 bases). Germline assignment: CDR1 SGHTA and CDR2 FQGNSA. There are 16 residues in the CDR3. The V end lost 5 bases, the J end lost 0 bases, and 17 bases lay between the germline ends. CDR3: CASSRLWGGVSYEQYF. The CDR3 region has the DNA TGTGCCAGCAGCCGATTATGGGGGGGCGTCTCCTACGAGCAGTACTTC.